This T cell receptor (beta chain) originates from a study of blood T cell repertoires in COVID-19. V dropped 2 bases and J dropped 4 bases, with 10 bases sitting between them. Germline V lookup: CDR1 SGHRS, CDR2 YFSETQ. This CDR3 comprises 15 residues. Per the original methods: Counts of nucleated cells, estimated from reference gene primer amplification, were obtained. The protocol was immunoSEQ multiplex PCR, while the TCRdb copy is restricted to in-frame clones and leaves out a portion. That table gives V, J and clone size, and the DNA gave D and trimming. The sample lists 120,000 to 150,000 clones, around 82% seen once, with 12% to 15% in the top ten.

The rearrangement links TRBV5-1 to TRBJ2-6; a possible D gene is TRBD1 (6 bases). Sequences were obtained from peripheral blood. This receptor was obtained from a human donor with acute or convalescent COVID-19. The donor label of this sample is uncertain. The CDR3 DNA sequence: TGCGCCAGCAGCTTTACAGGGTCCGGGGCCAACGTCCTGACTTTC. It specifies CASSFTGSGANVLTF.